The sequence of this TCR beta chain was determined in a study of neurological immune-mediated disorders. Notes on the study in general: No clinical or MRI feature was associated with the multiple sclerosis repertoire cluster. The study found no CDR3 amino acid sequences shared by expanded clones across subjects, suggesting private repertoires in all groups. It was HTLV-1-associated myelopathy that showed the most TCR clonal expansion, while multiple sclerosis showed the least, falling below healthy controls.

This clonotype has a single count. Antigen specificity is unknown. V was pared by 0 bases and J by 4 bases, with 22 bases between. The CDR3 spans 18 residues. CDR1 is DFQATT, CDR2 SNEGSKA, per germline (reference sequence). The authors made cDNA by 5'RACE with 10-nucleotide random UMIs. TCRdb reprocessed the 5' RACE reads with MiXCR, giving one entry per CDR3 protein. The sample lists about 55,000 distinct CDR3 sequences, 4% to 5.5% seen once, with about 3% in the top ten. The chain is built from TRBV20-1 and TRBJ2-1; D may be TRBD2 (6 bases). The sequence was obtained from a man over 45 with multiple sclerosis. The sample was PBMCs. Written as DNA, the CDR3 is TGCAGTGCTAGAGATAGCGTACTAGCTGGGTCAACTTACAATGAGCAGTTCTTC. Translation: CSARDSVLAGSTYNEQFF.